The sequence of this T cell receptor beta chain was determined in a study of T cells in Graves' hyperthyroidism and ophthalmopathy. In the study overall: Peripheral blood was taken when the disease was first diagnosed, before any treatment began. Findings and limits, study-wide: In validation, the model predicted ophthalmopathy. These predictions came a median approximately 6.5 months before onset.

Recently diagnosed hyperthyroidism of less than 2 months' duration affected patients aged 18 to 65. Fresh peripheral blood, 7.5 to 10 ml, was the source of the PBMCs. The table lists this clonotype with many counts. Its target is not known. Researchers amplified the TCR beta CDR3 regions from RNA transcripts. HTBI primers were employed in a first-round RT-PCR of the TCR CDR3. TCRdb reanalysed the multiplex PCR reads using MiXCR and keeps one entry per CDR3 protein. This sample has fewer than 700,000 distinct CDR3 sequences, with 15% to 20% found just once. The V gene lost 5 bases and the J gene lost 0 bases, with 8 bases spanning the gap. CDR1 is SEHNR and CDR2 is FQNEAQ in the germline V gene (reference sequence). The CDR3 extends over 13 amino acids.

This TCR derives from a woman aged 25-40 years with Graves' hyperthyroidism. Sequencing was carried out using blood. The rearrangement joins TRBV7-9 to TRBJ2-7; either TRBD1 or TRBD2 may fit D (5 bases each). The CDR3 spells CASSPGHSYEQYF. CDR3 bases: TGTGCCAGCAGCCCGGGGCACTCCTACGAGCAGTACTTC.